This passage covers 28 T cell receptor beta chains from one sample sequenced in a study of Tregs in tolerant kidney transplant recipients. Method: immunoSEQ multiplex PCR; TCRdb's copy keeps in-frame clones and lacks some. Seen here are tens of thousands of clones, approximately 93% observed once, and the top ten hold 0.46%. Material: CD4+ T cells from blood, obtained before the transplant. The receptors were gathered from a human donor who received a combined kidney and bone marrow transplant.

The CDR3 DNA is TGTGCCAGCAGTGGCTATTGGACAGGCAATCAGCCCCAGCATTTT. Encoded protein: CASSGYWTGNQPQHF. The V and J genes are TRBV6-1 and TRBJ1-5, with D perhaps matching TRBD1 (6 bases). The CDR3 is 15 residues long. Trimming took 4 bases from V and 2 from J, leaving 12 bases between them. Germline CDR1 and CDR2: MNHNS and SASEGT.

The rearrangement joins TRBV21-1 to TRBJ2-2; the DNA was not compared with TRBD1, the D call given in the table. TRBV21-1 is a recognized pseudogene. The CDR3 consists of 17 residues. The DNA of the CDR3 is TGTGCCAGCACCCTCGAGGGGGCGAGTGTTGGTGAGGGGGAGCTGTTTTTT. This gives the protein CASTLEGASVGEGELFF.

The rearrangement links TRBV18 to TRBJ2-3; D may be TRBD2 (5 bases). CDR3 length equals 14 residues. V was shortened by 2 bases and J by 6 bases, with 12 bases between the two germline ends. CDR1 and CDR2 (germline): KGHSH, LQKENI. CDR3 loop: CASSPAVRDDTQYF. The CDR3 bases are TGTGCCAGCTCACCAGCGGTTCGGGATGATACGCAGTATTTT.

This clone was seen just once. The rearrangement links TRBV5-6 to TRBJ2-1, with a possible D match to TRBD2 (6 bases). The CDR3 contains 13 residues. Germline loops: CDR1 SGHDT, CDR2 YYEEEE. The V end lost 0 bases, the J end lost 8 bases, and 9 bases lay between the germline ends. CDR3 amino acids: CASSLASVDEQFF. The CDR3, as DNA: TGTGCCAGCAGCTTGGCTAGCGTTGATGAGCAGTTCTTC. Complete variable domain (other parts from reference TRBV5-6 and TRBJ2-1): DAGVTQSPTHLIKTRGQQVTLRCSPKSGHDTVSWYQQALGQGPQFIFQYYEEEERQRGNFPDRFSGHQFPNYSSELNVNALLLGDSALYLCASSLASVDEQFFGPGTRLTVL.

J is TRBJ1-2 and V is TRBV2; 7 positions agree with TRBD1. The trim removed 6 bases at V and 8 bases at J, leaving 9 bases unmatched. This CDR3 has 13 residues. The germline V gene has CDR1 SNHLY and CDR2 FYNNEI. CDR3 in DNA: TGTGCCAGCAGCCCTAACAGGGGATCGGGCTACACCTTC. As protein: CASSPNRGSGYTF.

The gene calls are TRBV7-2 and TRBJ1-2; 8 nucleotides align to TRBD1. The CDR3 has 15 amino acids. The trim removed 4 bases at V and 5 bases at J, leaving 9 bases unmatched. Germline V gene data show CDR1 as SGHTA and CDR2 as FQGNSA. CDR3 sequence (DNA): TGTGCCAGCAGCTCACTCAGGGGGCAGGAGTATGGCTACACCTTC. It codes for CASSSLRGQEYGYTF.

The chain has TRBV6-6 and TRBJ2-7; maybe TRBD1 (6 bases). V gave up 6 bases and J gave up 0 bases, with 15 bases separating them. The V gene's germline CDR1 is MNHNY and CDR2 SVGAGI (reference sequence). The CDR3 has 15 residues. The chain's CDR3 is CASSLSGVPSYEQYF. DNA for the CDR3: TGTGCCAGCAGCCTTTCAGGGGTTCCCTCCTACGAGCAGTACTTC.

This clone was seen only a few times. This rearrangement joins TRBV10-3 to TRBJ1-1; 7 nucleotides agree with TRBD1. The trim removed 4 bases at V and 4 bases at J, leaving 3 bases unmatched. Germline values: CDR1 ENHRY, CDR2 SYGVKD. The CDR3 totals 13 residues. The CDR3 is CAISGQGITEAFF. CDR3 nucleotide sequence: TGTGCCATCAGTGGACAGGGAATCACTGAAGCTTTCTTT.

J is TRBJ2-3 and V is TRBV29-1; a possible D gene is TRBD1 (6 bases). Germline V gives CDR1 SQVTM, CDR2 ANQGSEA. The CDR3 loop spans 13 amino acids. V lost 8 bases, J lost 3 bases, and 15 bases lay in between. CDR3 sequence: CSPEGVRTDTQYF. In DNA, the CDR3 is TGCAGCCCTGAGGGGGTTCGGACAGATACGCAGTATTTT.

V and J are TRBV7-9 and TRBJ1-1; no reliable D call. CDR3 length equals 15 residues. The germline V gene encodes CDR1 SEHNR and CDR2 FQNEAQ (reference sequence). V gave up 5 bases and J gave up 1 base, with 14 bases separating them. CDR3 in DNA: TGTGCCAGCAGCAAAAGTTTCCGGGAGAACACTGAAGCTTTCTTT. Amino acids: CASSKSFRENTEAFF.

This clone was seen only once. The V gene is TRBV15, the J gene TRBJ2-2; the D gene is possibly TRBD2 (5 bases). Between the trimmed V and J ends, which lost 1 base and 2 bases, there was a span of 8 bases. CDR1 is LNHNV and CDR2 is YYDKDF in the germline V gene (reference sequence). The CDR3 loop spans 15 amino acids. CDR3 sequence reads: CATSRAGINTGELFF. CDR3 nucleotide sequence: TGTGCCACCAGCAGAGCCGGGATTAACACCGGGGAGCTGTTTTTT.

The chain links TRBV7-3 to TRBJ2-2; the match to TRBD2 covers 7 bases. V lost 6 bases, J lost 7 bases, and 8 bases stayed unmatched. The CDR3 runs 14 residues. Germline-derived CDR1 and CDR2 are SGHTA and FQGTGA. The CDR3 nucleotides read TGTGCCAGCAGTCCGGGCGCGGGGGTCGGGGAGCTGTTTTTT. Translating gives CASSPGAGVGELFF.

The gene calls are TRBV5-4 and TRBJ2-7; 8 bases agree with TRBD2. The germline V gene encodes CDR1 SGHNT and CDR2 YYREEE (reference sequence). The CDR3 is made up of 20 amino acids. The V and J ends lost 2 bases and 0 bases, in that order; junction bases with no gene match: 19. The CDR3 DNA follows: TGTGCCAGCAGCTTCCGCTCGGGGGCTAAGTTAGCGGGGAGCTCCTACGAGCAGTACTTC. Protein product: CASSFRSGAKLAGSSYEQYF.

The chain joins TRBV9 to TRBJ1-1; 9 bases align to TRBD1. Germline lookup yields CDR1 SGDLS and CDR2 YYNGEE. The CDR3 is 17 amino acids. With 2 bases clipped from V and 1 base from J, the junction kept 9 bases outside the gene matches. CDR3 DNA sequence: TGTGCCAGCAGCGTGGATATTAGGACAGGGGCGAACACTGAAGCTTTCTTT. It translates to CASSVDIRTGANTEAFF.

This sequence joins TRBV6-4 and TRBJ2-3, with 7 bases matching TRBD2. Germline trimming cut 4 bases from V and 5 bases from J; bases unmatched to any gene: 9. Germline V CDR1 and CDR2: MRHNA, SNTAGT. The CDR3 runs to 15 residues. The CDR3 sequence: CASSAAGVHRDTQYF. DNA for the CDR3: TGTGCCAGCAGTGCGGCGGGAGTACATAGAGATACGCAGTATTTT.

This clone was detected once. The sample carries other DNA sequences with the same CDR3. This sequence joins TRBV10-3 and TRBJ2-5, with D possibly matching TRBD2 (6 bases). Trimming left V 6 bases short and J 1 base short, with 12 bases between. The CDR3 has 14 residues. The germline CDR1 and CDR2 sequences are ENHRY and SYGVKD. CDR3 sequence reads: CAISGGWGQETQYF. CDR3 DNA: TGTGCCATCAGCGGGGGTTGGGGCCAAGAGACCCAGTACTTC.

The chain employs TRBV7-2 and TRBJ2-7, with 8 nucleotides matching TRBD1. CDR3 length: 15 amino acids. V lost 5 bases and J lost 3; bases outside the gene matches: 9. From germline, CDR1 is SGHTA and CDR2 FQGNSA. The CDR3 nucleotides read TGTGCCAGCAGCGTAACCCGGGACAGGATCTACGAGCAGTACTTC. The encoded protein is CASSVTRDRIYEQYF.

This clone was seen only once. V gene TRBV7-6 combines with J gene TRBJ2-3; tentative D call: TRBD1 (5 bases). The CDR3 covers 12 residues. V was clipped by 3 bases and J by 5 bases, with 6 bases between them. Germline assignment: CDR1 SGHVS and CDR2 FNYEAQ. This chain's CDR3 is CASSFTGDTQYF. CDR3 DNA sequence: TGTGCCAGCAGCTTCACAGGAGATACGCAGTATTTT.

This clone was observed a single time. The rearrangement uses TRBV5-1 and TRBJ2-2; 7 bases match TRBD1. This CDR3 has 17 residues. Per the germline V gene, CDR1 is SGHRS and CDR2 is YFSETQ. V shed 4 bases and J 2 bases; nucleotides not matched to a gene: 11. CDR3 bases: TGCGCCAGCAGCAGAGGGGGCATCCAACTCAACACCGGGGAGCTGTTTTTT. Amino acid sequence: CASSRGGIQLNTGELFF.

This chain joins TRBV11-3 and TRBJ2-2; 8 positions match TRBD1. After removal of 5 bases from V and 6 bases from J, the junction contained 5 bases not matched to a gene. Germline V gene data show CDR1 as SGHNT and CDR2 as YENEEA. The CDR3 has 14 residues. The CDR3 sequence: CASSLPQGAGELFF. CDR3 in DNA: TGTGCCAGCAGCCTACCACAGGGGGCCGGGGAGCTGTTTTTT.

The sample holds one count of this clone. V usage is TRBV19 and J usage is TRBJ2-7, with 11 bases lining up with TRBD1. The CDR3 spans 15 residues. Germline assignment: CDR1 LNHDA and CDR2 SQIVND (reference sequence). Trimming took 2 bases from V and 5 from J; bases not matched to a gene: 5. The CDR3 DNA is TGTGCCAGTAGTATAACGGGACAGGGGGTCCACGAGCAGTACTTC. This gives the protein CASSITGQGVHEQYF.

V gene TRBV5-1 combines with J gene TRBJ1-1, with 7 bases that match TRBD1. The germline V gene has CDR1 SGHRS and CDR2 YFSETQ. The CDR3 is made up of 18 amino acids. Trimming removed 0 bases from V and 0 bases from J; junction bases left unmatched: 11. CDR3 loop: CASSLVRGHGVVNTEAFF. The CDR3 DNA is TGCGCCAGCAGCTTGGTTAGGGGGCATGGGGTCGTGAACACTGAAGCTTTCTTT.

The chain recombines TRBV7-2 with TRBJ1-1; unclear D gene. V lost 1 base to trimming and J lost 8 bases, with 17 bases between them. The CDR3 runs to 15 residues. Germline CDR1 reads SGHTA; CDR2 reads FQGNSA. In nucleotides, the CDR3 is TGTGCCAGCAGCTTAGTGGGCAAAACGGTCACCGAAGCTTTCTTT. It is translated as CASSLVGKTVTEAFF.

This chain joins TRBV9 and TRBJ1-4, with a tentative D call TRBD1 (6 bases). V lost 0 bases and J lost 7, with 16 bases in between. CDR3 length: 16 residues. CDR1 and CDR2 (germline): SGDLS, YYNGEE. CDR3 DNA sequence: TGTGCCAGCAGCGTAGGCCCAACAGGGTTGGGTGAAAAACTGTTTTTT. Amino acid sequence: CASSVGPTGLGEKLFF.

This chain joins TRBV7-3 and TRBJ1-2, with D possibly being TRBD1 (5 bases). CDR1 and CDR2 from the germline V gene are SGHTA and FQGTGA. This CDR3 region has 14 residues. Trimming removed 5 bases at V and 1 base at J, with 11 bases between. CDR3 nucleotides: TGTGCCAGCAGCCCTGGGGGGGATAACTATGGCTACACCTTC. This codes for CASSPGGDNYGYTF.

The V and J genes are TRBV6-6 and TRBJ2-7, with 7 bases that match TRBD1. Losses at the gene ends were 10 bases for V and 1 base for J; bases not matched to a gene: 7. The germline V gene encodes CDR1 MNHNY and CDR2 SVGAGI (reference sequence). This CDR3 has 13 amino acids. The CDR3 sequence: CATTGQSSYEQYF. In DNA form, the CDR3 reads TGTGCCACTACGGGACAGTCGTCCTACGAGCAGTACTTC.

This sequence joins TRBV18 and TRBJ2-2; D possibly corresponds to TRBD2 (5 bases). This CDR3 contains 14 residues. Trimming cost V 4 bases and J 5 bases, with 11 bases left between them. Per the germline V gene, CDR1 is KGHSH and CDR2 is LQKENI. This CDR3 reads CASSRPGGTGELFF. CDR3 DNA sequence: TGTGCCAGCTCACGGCCAGGAGGTACCGGGGAGCTGTTTTTT.

J is TRBJ2-5 and V is TRBV7-2, with 15 bases that match TRBD2. Germline V gene data show CDR1 as SGHTA and CDR2 as FQGNSA. V trimming: 5 bases; J trimming: 5 bases; junction bases outside the gene matches: 12. CDR3 length: 18 amino acids. CDR3 sequence (DNA): TGTGCCAGCAGCGTCTGGACTAGCGGGGGGGCCGGGCTGGAGACCCAGTACTTC. Its protein product is CASSVWTSGGAGLETQYF.